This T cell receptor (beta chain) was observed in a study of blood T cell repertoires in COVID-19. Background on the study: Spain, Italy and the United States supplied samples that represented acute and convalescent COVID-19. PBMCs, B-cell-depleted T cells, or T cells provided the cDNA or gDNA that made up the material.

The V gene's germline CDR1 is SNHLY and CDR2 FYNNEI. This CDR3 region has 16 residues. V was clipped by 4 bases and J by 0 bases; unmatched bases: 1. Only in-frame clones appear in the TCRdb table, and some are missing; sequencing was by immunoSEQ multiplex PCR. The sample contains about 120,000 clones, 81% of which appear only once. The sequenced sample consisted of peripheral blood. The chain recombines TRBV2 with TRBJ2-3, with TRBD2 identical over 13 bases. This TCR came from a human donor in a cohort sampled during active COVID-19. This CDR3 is CASSGLAGGSTDTQYF. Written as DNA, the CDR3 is TGTGCCAGCAGTGGACTAGCGGGGGGAAGCACAGATACGCAGTATTTT.